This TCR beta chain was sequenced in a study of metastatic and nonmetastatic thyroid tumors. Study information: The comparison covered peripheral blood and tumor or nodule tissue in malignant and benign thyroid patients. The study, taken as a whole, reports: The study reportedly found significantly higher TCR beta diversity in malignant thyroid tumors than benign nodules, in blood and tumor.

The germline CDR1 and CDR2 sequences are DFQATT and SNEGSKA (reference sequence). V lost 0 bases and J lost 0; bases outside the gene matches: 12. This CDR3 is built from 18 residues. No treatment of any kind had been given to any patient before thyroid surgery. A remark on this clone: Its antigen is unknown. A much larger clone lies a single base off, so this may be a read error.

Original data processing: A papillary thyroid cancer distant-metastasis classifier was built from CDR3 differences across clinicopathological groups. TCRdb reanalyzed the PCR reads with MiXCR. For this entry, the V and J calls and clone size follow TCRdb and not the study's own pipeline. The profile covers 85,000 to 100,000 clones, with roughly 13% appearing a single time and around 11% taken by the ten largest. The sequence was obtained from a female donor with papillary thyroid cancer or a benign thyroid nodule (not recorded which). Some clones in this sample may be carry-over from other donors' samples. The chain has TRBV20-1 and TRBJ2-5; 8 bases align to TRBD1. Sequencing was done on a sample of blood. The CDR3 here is CSARETRGRQGYQETQYF. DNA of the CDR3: TGCAGTGCTAGAGAGACCCGTGGGAGACAGGGGTACCAAGAGACCCAGTACTTC.